One sample yielded the 20 T cell receptor beta chains listed below, sequenced in a study of Graves' ophthalmopathy and Graves' hyperthyroidism. Transcripts of RNA were the source for amplifying TCR beta CDR3 regions. Second-round multiplex PCR followed a first-round RT-PCR using HTBI primers. TCRdb reprocessed the multiplex PCR reads via MiXCR and lists one record per CDR3 protein. The sample carries hundreds of thousands of distinct CDR3 sequences, about 44% recorded once. The sequenced sample consisted of peripheral blood. These receptors were taken from an adult man with Graves' ophthalmopathy.

This clonotype was counted many times. The chain joins TRBV15 to TRBJ1-1, with 9 bases that match TRBD1. The CDR3 is made up of 15 amino acids. V gave up 3 bases and J gave up 6 bases; unmatched junction bases: 8. Per the germline V gene, CDR1 is LNHNV and CDR2 is YYDKDF (reference sequence). CDR3 sequence reads: CATSRGQGPSSEAFF. Here the CDR3 DNA reads TGTGCCACCAGCAGGGGACAGGGCCCCTCTTCTGAAGCTTTCTTT. Drawing the rest from reference TRBV15 and TRBJ1-1, the complete variable domain is DAMVIQNPRYQVTQFGKPVTLSCSQTLNHNVMYWYQQKSSQAPKLLFHYYDKDFNNEADTPDNFQSRRPNTSFCFLDIRSPGLGDTAMYLCATSRGQGPSSEAFFGQGTRLTVV.

There are a few counts of this clonotype. The chain recombines TRBV6-2 or TRBV6-3 with TRBJ2-7; D possibly matches TRBD1 or TRBD2 (5 bases each). The CDR3 is made up of 13 amino acids. V was cut by 7 bases and J by 4 bases, with 14 bases left in between. Germline assignment: CDR1 MNHEY and CDR2 SVGEGT. Here the CDR3 DNA reads TGTGCCAGCAAGGATGGGGGTAGATACGAGCAGTACTTC. Translated, it gives CASKDGGRYEQYF.

The V and J genes are TRBV29-1 and TRBJ2-5, with D tentatively TRBD2 (5 bases). Germline V gene lookup returns CDR1 SQVTM and CDR2 ANQGSEA. This CDR3 has 14 amino acids. Deletions cut 2 bases from V and 5 bases from J, with 15 bases between. The CDR3 protein is CSVETVGVRETQYF. The CDR3 nucleotides are TGCAGCGTTGAAACGGTGGGAGTGCGGGAGACCCAGTACTTC.

On this clonotype: A read error may produce the germline difference seen at one junction end. J is TRBJ1-5 and V is TRBV10-3; the D is unclear. This CDR3 comprises 16 residues. Germline V lookup: CDR1 ENHRY, CDR2 SYGVKD. The CDR3 sequence: CASSLDWSQTNQPQHF. CDR3 DNA: TGTGCCAGCAGTTTAGACTGGAGTCAGACGAATCAGCCCCAGCATTTT.

In this sample, this clonotype turned up once. One base away lies a much larger clone, so this may be a sequencing read error. The CDR3 does not close with the conserved phenylalanine or tryptophan, likely indicating a read error. The chain links TRBV19 to TRBJ2-7; 8 positions agree with TRBD2. Per the germline V gene, CDR1 is LNHDA and CDR2 is SQIVND (reference sequence). The CDR3 is made up of 14 amino acids. The V gene end was trimmed by 3 bases and the J gene end by 6 bases; junction bases not matched to a gene: 7. DNA of the CDR3: TGTGCCAGTAGTATCCAGCGGGGGAATTCCGAGCAGTACCTC. Translated: CASSIQRGNSEQYL.

V and J are TRBV15 and TRBJ1-6, with a tentative D call TRBD1 (5 bases). Trimming took 5 bases from V and 0 from J, leaving 14 bases between them. The CDR3 consists of 17 residues. Germline V gene lookup returns CDR1 LNHNV and CDR2 YYDKDF (reference sequence). This CDR3 reads CATSGYQGFSYNSPLHF. In DNA form, the CDR3 reads TGTGCCACCAGCGGATACCAGGGATTCTCCTATAATTCACCCCTCCACTTT. Together with reference TRBV15 and TRBJ1-6, the CDR3 gives the full variable domain: DAMVIQNPRYQVTQFGKPVTLSCSQTLNHNVMYWYQQKSSQAPKLLFHYYDKDFNNEADTPDNFQSRRPNTSFCFLDIRSPGLGDTAMYLCATSGYQGFSYNSPLHFGNGTRLTVT.

This clonotype was counted many times. V usage is TRBV10-3 and J usage is TRBJ1-5, with D possibly being TRBD1 (5 bases). The CDR3 totals 13 residues. V dropped 10 bases and J dropped 7 bases, with 17 bases sitting between them. The germline CDR1 and CDR2 sequences are ENHRY and SYGVKD. The CDR3, as DNA: TGTGCCAGCACCGGGGAGGGGAGGCAGCCCCAGCATTTT. Translation gives CASTGEGRQPQHF.

To note about this clonotype: A clone one base away is much larger, so this may be a read error. The rearrangement links TRBV7-2 to TRBJ2-7; TRBD2 is a possible D gene (6 bases). The CDR3 covers 11 residues. The germline gives CDR1 SGHTA, CDR2 FQGNSA. CDR3 loop: CASAGPYEQHF. The CDR3 bases are TGTGCCAGCGCGGGACCGTACGAGCAGCACTTC.

This rearrangement joins TRBV10-3 to TRBJ2-5, with a tentative D call TRBD1 (6 bases). CDR3 size: 15 residues. Trimming took off 2 bases at V and 4 bases at J, with 14 bases between the two ends. Germline V gives CDR1 ENHRY, CDR2 SYGVKD. CDR3 nucleotide sequence: TGTGCCATCAGTGAGGCAGGGGTTTCGGGAGAGACCCAGTACTTC. It codes for CAISEAGVSGETQYF.

This clonotype has more than one count but fewer than ten. This rearrangement joins TRBV20-1 to TRBJ1-4, with TRBD1 identical over 9 bases. This CDR3 comprises 15 residues. Germline V gene data show CDR1 as DFQATT and CDR2 as SNEGSKA (reference sequence). With 6 bases clipped from V and 8 bases from J, the junction kept 13 bases outside the gene matches. The CDR3 nucleotides are TGCAGTGCCGGACAGGGGAGCGGCAGTCGCGAAAAACTGTTTTTT. Its translation: CSAGQGSGSREKLFF.

The chain joins TRBV7-9 to TRBJ2-5; TRBD1 agrees at 8 bases. The V segment lost 10 bases and the J segment 5 bases; nucleotides outside the gene matches: 9. This CDR3 is built from 13 residues. Looked up from germline, CDR1 is SEHNR and CDR2 is FQNEAQ (reference sequence). The DNA for the CDR3 is TGTGCCACCTCCAGGACAGGGCTTGAGACCCAGTACTTC. It codes for CATSRTGLETQYF.

This clonotype was found once. The chain has TRBV10-2 and TRBJ2-5; 11 bases line up with TRBD2. The CDR3 extends over 15 amino acids. CDR1 is WSHSY and CDR2 is SAAADI in the germline V gene. Germline trimming cut 0 bases from V and 11 bases from J; bases unmatched to any gene: 8. In DNA, the CDR3 is TGCGCCAGCAGTGAGTCTGGGCTAGCGGGAGGTGAGCAGTACTTC. Protein product: CASSESGLAGGEQYF.

J is TRBJ1-6 and V is TRBV9; D is unresolved. The germline V and J ends were trimmed by 5 bases and 9 bases, with 15 bases remaining between them. The CDR3 is made up of 14 amino acids. CDR1 and CDR2 (germline): SGDLS, YYNGEE. The CDR3 here is CASSLGSRVSPLHF. The CDR3 DNA follows: TGTGCCAGCAGTTTAGGCTCGCGGGTTTCACCCCTCCACTTT.

Note on this clonotype: As the CDR3 is not closed by the conserved phenylalanine or tryptophan, this likely results from a read error. It is unclear where the CDR3 begins or ends on the DNA, so no DNA is shown, and the CDR3 is as TCRdb lists it. The chain combines TRBV12-3 or TRBV12-4 with TRBJ2-2; the table's D call, TRBD2, was not checked against the DNA. The CDR3 spans 17 amino acids, including both terminal residues. Here the CDR3 reads CASSPFFSGGNTGELSS.

The J gene is TRBJ1-1, the V gene TRBV25-1; D ambiguous. Per germline, CDR1 MGHDK and CDR2 SYGVNS. V was clipped by 11 bases and J by 1 base, with 14 bases between them. The CDR3 has 13 amino acids. The CDR3 bases are TGTGCCTGGAGTCTGTGGGAGAACACTGAAGCTTTCTTT. The encoded protein is CAWSLWENTEAFF.

V gene TRBV29-1 combines with J gene TRBJ1-1; D remains ambiguous. V was clipped by 8 bases and J by 1 base, with 8 bases between them. This CDR3 comprises 11 residues. Germline V CDR1 and CDR2: SQVTM, ANQGSEA. The CDR3, as DNA: TGCAGCTTAGGGCGGAACACTGAAGCTTTCTTT. It specifies CSLGRNTEAFF.

This clonotype was detected once. The chain uses TRBV7-3 and TRBJ2-2, with D uncertain. There are 14 residues in the CDR3. V was shortened by 5 bases and J by 4 bases, with 11 bases between the two germline ends. Germline assignment: CDR1 SGHTA and CDR2 FQGTGA. The CDR3 DNA follows: TGTGCCAGCAGCGCCCGACACCTCACCGGGGAGCTGTTTTTT. Translating gives CASSARHLTGELFF.

This clonotype was picked up many times. J is TRBJ1-1 and V is TRBV7-9; D unresolved. Per the germline V gene, CDR1 is SEHNR and CDR2 is FQNEAQ (reference sequence). This CDR3 is 16 amino acids long. The ends were cut back, 0 bases at V and 1 base at J, with 12 bases in the middle. The chain's CDR3 is CASSLALGGPNTEAFF. The CDR3 DNA sequence: TGTGCCAGCAGCTTAGCGCTGGGAGGGCCGAACACTGAAGCTTTCTTT.

This clonotype was observed many times. V usage is TRBV12-3 or TRBV12-4 and J usage is TRBJ1-6; D not resolved. The CDR3 is made up of 13 amino acids. Trimming took off 6 bases at V and 7 bases at J, with 10 bases between the two ends. The CDR3 protein is CASRNGGNSPLHF. Here the CDR3 DNA reads TGTGCCAGCAGAAATGGCGGAAATTCACCCCTCCACTTT.

This clonotype was detected only a few times. The gene calls are TRBV2 and TRBJ1-2; D is perhaps TRBD1 (6 bases). The V end was cut by 5 bases, the J end by 7 bases, with 29 bases between. This CDR3 is built from 18 residues. Germline V gene lookup returns CDR1 SNHLY and CDR2 FYNNEI. CDR3 in DNA: TGTGCCAGCAGTTCGACCGCATTGATCTATCAGGGGAGGTTTGGCTACACCTTC. Protein product: CASSSTALIYQGRFGYTF.